The clone carrying this T cell receptor beta chain came up a few times. Its antigen remains unknown. Researchers ran the PCR with 60 Vbeta and 13 Jbeta primers. The method was immunoSEQ multiplex PCR; TCRdb's version includes in-frame clones alone and lacks a portion of them. This table holds approximately 170,000 clones, 65% to 85% found once. V was clipped by 10 bases and J by 0 bases; unmatched bases: 2. CDR3 length: 13 residues. Germline values: CDR1 SGHVS, CDR2 FQNEAQ. The data were taken from a study of cytomegalovirus exposure and HLA in healthy donors. The study's findings and limits: Data from an earlier analysis indicated that most TCR beta V segments were productive either about 87% or about 30% of the time.

The sequence was obtained from a boy between 2 and 10 years old in good health and CMV-seronegative. Source material: PBMCs. This chain uses TRBV7-8 with TRBJ2-1; 8 positions agree with TRBD1. CDR3 loop: CATGTGSYNEQFF. The DNA for the CDR3 is TGTGCCACCGGGACAGGCTCCTACAATGAGCAGTTCTTC.